This entry describes one T cell receptor (beta chain). As originally analysed: Researchers report that nucleated cell counts were estimated from reference gene primer amplification. Profiling relied on immunoSEQ multiplex PCR, and the TCRdb table lists in-frame clones only, not all of them. For V, J and clone size, that table is used; D and trimming come from the DNA. In the table there are a few hundred thousand clones, approximately 82% of which are singletons. The source of the sample is a study of blood T cell repertoires in COVID-19. Study-level background: Sites in the United States, Italy and Spain provided acute and convalescent COVID-19 samples.

This CDR3 comprises 13 residues. V lost 2 bases to trimming and J lost 7 bases, with 12 bases between them. The germline CDR1 and CDR2 sequences are SGHVS and FQNEAQ. The chain carries TRBV7-8 and TRBJ2-7; D perhaps matches TRBD2 (5 bases). The receptor comes from a man in his 60s who had recovered from COVID-19. The sample consisted of peripheral blood. The CDR3 region is CASSLTARGEQYF. The DNA of the CDR3 is TGTGCCAGCAGCTTAACTGCGCGAGGGGAGCAGTACTTC.